These 23 T cell receptor beta chains were all obtained from the same sample, sequenced in a study of control samples from healthy donors and cancer patients. Generated by immunoSEQ multiplex PCR, the TCRdb table keeps only in-frame clones and is missing some. The sample has 150,000 to 200,000 clones, 91% seen once. Sequenced: blood. The receptors were sampled from a woman younger than 45 in good health.

The chain links TRBV27 to TRBJ2-7; D remains ambiguous. CDR1 MNHEY and CDR2 SMNVEV come from the germline V gene (reference sequence). CDR3 length equals 13 residues. V lost 2 bases and J 3 bases, leaving 8 bases between the germline ends. The CDR3 sequence is CASSLQADYEQYF. CDR3 DNA: TGTGCCAGCAGTTTACAGGCAGACTACGAGCAGTACTTC.

J is TRBJ2-3 and V is TRBV10-3; possible D gene TRBD1, 6 bases. This CDR3 comprises 14 residues. The germline V and J ends were trimmed by 4 bases and 0 bases, with 8 bases remaining between them. CDR1 is ENHRY, CDR2 SYGVKD, per germline. The DNA for the CDR3 is TGTGCCATCAGTGGTGGGGGCAGCACAGATACGCAGTATTTT. It specifies CAISGGGSTDTQYF.

The genes are TRBV6-5 and TRBJ1-6; D might be TRBD1 (6 bases). V was cut by 0 bases and J by 5 bases, with 8 bases left in between. Germline CDR1 reads MNHEY; CDR2 reads SVGAGI. CDR3 size: 15 residues. In DNA, the CDR3 is TGTGCCAGCAGTTACTCCGGGACAAATAATTCACCCCTCCACTTT. Translation: CASSYSGTNNSPLHF.

The chain uses TRBV12-3 or TRBV12-4 and TRBJ1-5; TRBD1 aligns across 7 bases. The V and J ends lost 4 bases and 4 bases, in that order; junction bases with no gene match: 1. The CDR3 loop spans 13 amino acids. DNA of the CDR3: TGTGCCAGCAGTTGGGACAGAAATCAGCCCCAGCATTTT. The encoded protein is CASSWDRNQPQHF.

The rearrangement joins TRBV30 to TRBJ1-6; D is perhaps TRBD1 (5 bases). Germline V lookup: CDR1 GTSNPN, CDR2 SVGIG (reference sequence). The CDR3 contains 16 residues. Trimming removed 6 bases from V and 1 base from J, with 16 bases in between. CDR3 coding DNA: TGTGCCTGCCATGGACATCCCCGATCCTATAATTCACCCCTCCACTTT. Translated, it gives CACHGHPRSYNSPLHF. Based on the CDR3 plus reference TRBV30 and TRBJ1-6, the full variable domain is SQTIHQWPATLVQPVGSPLSLECTVEGTSNPNLYWYRQAAGRGLQLLFYSVGIGQISSEVPQNLSASRPQDRQFILSSKKLLLSDSGFYLCACHGHPRSYNSPLHFGNGTRLTVT.

The chain combines TRBV12-5 with TRBJ2-3; the D is unclear. This CDR3 is built from 12 residues. Between the trimmed V and J ends, which lost 1 base and 6 bases, there was a span of 5 bases. In germline, CDR1 is LGHNT, CDR2 FRNRAP. The DNA for the CDR3 is TGTGCTAGTGGTTTGGACTACGATACGCAGTATTTT. It specifies CASGLDYDTQYF.

The gene calls are TRBV19 and TRBJ1-1, with D perhaps TRBD1 (5 bases). Trimming stripped 5 bases from V and 1 base from J, with 11 bases between. This CDR3 has 14 amino acids. Germline V gives CDR1 LNHDA, CDR2 SQIVND (reference sequence). The CDR3 protein is CASSPSDRNTEAFF. The CDR3 nucleotides are TGTGCCAGTAGTCCTTCCGACAGGAACACTGAAGCTTTCTTT.

J is TRBJ2-1 and V is TRBV7-9; D is possibly TRBD1 (6 bases). CDR3 size: 14 residues. Germline V gene sequence: CDR1 SEHNR, CDR2 FQNEAQ (reference sequence). V shed 4 bases and J shed 9 bases, with 16 bases lying between them. The CDR3 loop reads CASSSPTGVGEQFF. The CDR3 DNA reads TGTGCCAGCAGCTCTCCGACAGGAGTTGGTGAGCAGTTCTTC.

As for this clone: Within the sample, other DNA sequences also encode this same CDR3. This chain links TRBV28 with TRBJ1-2; possible D gene TRBD1, 6 bases. Germline V CDR1 and CDR2: MDHEN, SYDVKM. The CDR3 is 12 residues long. V lost 5 bases, J lost 5 bases, and 9 bases lay in between. The CDR3 is CASSIQGYGYTF. The CDR3 bases are TGTGCCAGCAGTATTCAGGGGTATGGCTACACCTTC.

In its sample, this clone was seen a few times. The chain recombines TRBV9 with TRBJ2-1; 12 bases are a match to TRBD2. J gave up 9 bases and V 6 bases, and 10 bases lay outside the gene matches. From germline, CDR1 is SGDLS and CDR2 YYNGEE. The CDR3 runs 15 residues. Here the CDR3 DNA reads TGTGCCAGCACCCCGACTAGCGGGGGTGGGAGTGAGCAGTTCTTC. It translates to CASTPTSGGGSEQFF. The variable domain in full, completed from reference TRBV9 and TRBJ2-1, reads DSGVTQTPKHLITATGQRVTLRCSPRSGDLSVYWYQQSLDQGLQFLIQYYNGEERAKGNILERFSAQQFPDLHSELNLSSLELGDSALYFCASTPTSGGGSEQFFGPGTRLTVL.

V is TRBV6-5 and J is TRBJ1-1; the D gene is possibly TRBD1 (6 bases). Trimming removed 4 bases from V and 0 bases from J, with 12 bases in between. The CDR3 is made up of 15 amino acids. Germline assignment: CDR1 MNHEY and CDR2 SVGAGI. For the CDR3, the DNA is TGTGCCAGCAGTTCCCACAGGGCTATGAACACTGAAGCTTTCTTT. Translation: CASSSHRAMNTEAFF.

This chain connects TRBV7-9 to TRBJ2-5, with no clear D. V was shortened by 5 bases and J by 3 bases, with 10 bases between the two germline ends. Germline CDR1 and CDR2: SEHNR and FQNEAQ (reference sequence). The CDR3 length is 13 residues. The CDR3 sequence is CASSPATEETQYF. CDR3 sequence (DNA): TGTGCCAGCAGCCCCGCGACTGAAGAGACCCAGTACTTC.

The J gene is TRBJ1-3, the V gene TRBV5-1; TRBD1 agrees at 9 bases. CDR3 size: 15 residues. Germline assignment: CDR1 SGHRS and CDR2 YFSETQ. V trimming: 2 bases; J trimming: 0 bases; junction bases outside the gene matches: 0. CDR3 DNA: TGCGCCAGCAGCTTACAGGGGGCCTCTGGAAACACCATATATTTT. This translates into CASSLQGASGNTIYF. Full variable domain (rest looked up from reference TRBV5-1 and TRBJ1-3): KAGVTQTPRYLIKTRGQQVTLSCSPISGHRSVSWYQQTPGQGLQFLFEYFSETQRNKGNFPGRFSGRQFSNSRSEMNVSTLELGDSALYLCASSLQGASGNTIYFGEGSWLTVV.

This chain joins TRBV5-1 and TRBJ2-5; 10 nucleotides align to TRBD2. Germline V gives CDR1 SGHRS, CDR2 YFSETQ. The CDR3 is 16 amino acids. V lost 4 bases to trimming and J lost 1 base; unmatched junction nucleotides: 7. CDR3 loop: CASSPLLAGSQETQYF. As DNA, the CDR3 is TGCGCCAGCAGCCCTTTACTAGCGGGGAGCCAAGAGACCCAGTACTTC.

This clone was observed a few times. This chain links TRBV19 with TRBJ1-5; TRBD1 is a possible D gene (6 bases). The CDR3 loop spans 13 amino acids. Looked up from germline, CDR1 is LNHDA and CDR2 is SQIVND (reference sequence). Trimming took 1 base from V and 5 from J, leaving 6 bases between them. This CDR3 is CASSIGQDQPQHF. The CDR3 DNA follows: TGTGCCAGTAGTATAGGACAGGATCAGCCCCAGCATTTT. Full variable domain (missing parts from reference TRBV19 and TRBJ1-5): DGGITQSPKYLFRKEGQNVTLSCEQNLNHDAMYWYRQDPGQGLRLIYYSQIVNDFQKGDIAEGYSVSREKKESFPLTVTSAQKNPTAFYLCASSIGQDQPQHFGDGTRLSIL.

This rearrangement joins TRBV7-6 to TRBJ2-2; 7 bases agree with TRBD1. This CDR3 contains 14 residues. V lost 6 bases and J lost 4; bases outside the gene matches: 5. CDR1 and CDR2 from the germline V gene are SGHVS and FNYEAQ. The CDR3 sequence is CASRPTGVTGELFF. The CDR3 region has the DNA TGTGCCAGCAGGCCCACAGGGGTCACCGGGGAGCTGTTTTTT. Combining the CDR3 with reference TRBV7-6 and TRBJ2-2 gives the whole variable domain GAGVSQSPRYKVTKRGQDVALRCDPISGHVSLYWYRQALGQGPEFLTYFNYEAQQDKSGLPNDRFSAERPEGSISTLTIQRTEQRDSAMYRCASRPTGVTGELFFGEGSRLTVL.

This sequence joins TRBV5-1 and TRBJ1-3; perhaps TRBD1 as D (5 bases). The CDR3 is 16 residues long. CDR1 SGHRS and CDR2 YFSETQ come from the germline V gene. V dropped 0 bases and J dropped 0 bases, with 10 bases sitting between them. CDR3 protein: CASSLVGGDSGNTIYF. The CDR3 DNA follows: TGCGCCAGCAGCTTGGTGGGGGGAGACTCTGGAAACACCATATATTTT.

This chain connects TRBV27 to TRBJ1-6; possibly TRBD1 for D (5 bases). Trimming removed 6 bases at V and 6 bases at J, with 15 bases between. CDR1 and CDR2 from the germline V gene are MNHEY and SMNVEV (reference sequence). This CDR3 region has 15 residues. This CDR3 reads CASSLGVAGNSPLHF. Written as DNA, the CDR3 is TGTGCCAGCAGCCTAGGGGTGGCAGGTAATTCACCCCTCCACTTT.

This clone has just one count. V is TRBV24-1 and J is TRBJ2-5, with 8 nucleotides matching TRBD2. The CDR3 sequence is 13 residues long. CDR1 and CDR2 from the germline V gene are KGHDR and SFDVKD. The V and J ends lost 4 bases and 6 bases, in that order; junction bases with no gene match: 3. As DNA, the CDR3 is TGTGCCACCAGTGAGCGGGGGGTTCAGACCCAGTACTTC. This sequence encodes CATSERGVQTQYF.

The rearrangement links TRBV28 to TRBJ2-7; 9 bases align to TRBD1. V gave up 6 bases and J gave up 7 bases; unmatched junction bases: 4. The CDR3 is made up of 12 amino acids. Germline CDR1 and CDR2: MDHEN and SYDVKM. CDR3 nucleotides: TGTGCCAGCAGACAGGGGGCGGAAGAGCAGTACTTC. It encodes CASRQGAEEQYF.

This clone was counted only a few times. This chain uses TRBV6-6 with TRBJ1-1; no firm D call. The germline V and J ends were trimmed by 2 bases and 1 base, with 11 bases remaining between them. This CDR3 is built from 15 residues. Germline lookup yields CDR1 MNHNY and CDR2 SVGAGI (reference sequence). DNA of the CDR3: TGTGCCAGCAGTTACGGGTGGCAACGGAACACTGAAGCTTTCTTT. Translation gives CASSYGWQRNTEAFF.

The chain is built from TRBV2 and TRBJ2-2; TRBD2 is a possible D gene (5 bases). Germline CDR1 is SNHLY and CDR2 is FYNNEI. V lost 2 bases and J 0 bases, leaving 10 bases between the germline ends. CDR3 length equals 16 residues. The CDR3 is CASSEYPGTNTGELFF. As DNA, the CDR3 is TGTGCCAGCAGTGAATACCCGGGAACGAACACCGGGGAGCTGTTTTTT.

CDR3 nucleotides: TGTGCCAGCAGCTTAGCGACTAGCGGGAGGGCCGGCGGGGAGCTGTTTTTT. Translation gives CASSLATSGRAGGELFF. J is TRBJ2-2 and V is TRBV7-2; 14 bases are a match to TRBD2. V trimming: 0 bases; J trimming: 7 bases; junction bases outside the gene matches: 4. CDR1 is SGHTA and CDR2 is FQGNSA in the germline V gene. The CDR3 covers 17 residues.